Listed below are T cell receptor beta chains from one sample, sequenced in a study of blood T cell repertoires in COVID-19. Assay: immunoSEQ multiplex PCR; the TCRdb copy retains only in-frame clones and omits some. The sample has a few hundred thousand clones, approximately 87% seen once. The sequenced sample was PBMCs or T cells enriched from blood (not recorded which). Receptor source: a woman aged 45-65 years who had recovered from COVID-19. The CDR3 runs from the conserved cysteine through the conserved F or W. Each record gives: V gene, D gene, clone size, J gene, CDR3 protein, CDR3 DNA. A D gene is named only where the DNA matches it firmly. Clone size is given for some rows only: seen once, a few or many times, or a class if the clone is expanded.

V gene: TRBV7-9
D gene: .
clone size: .
J gene: TRBJ1-1
CDR3 protein: CASSPRWQATEAFF
CDR3 DNA: TGTGCCAGCAGCCCCCGGTGGCAGGCCACTGAAGCTTTCTTT

V gene: TRBV6-6
D gene: .
clone size: .
J gene: TRBJ1-1
CDR3 protein: CAVGPGSTEAFF
CDR3 DNA: .

V gene: TRBV4-1
D gene: TRBD1
clone size: .
J gene: TRBJ1-3
CDR3 protein: CASSRTGATGNTIYF
CDR3 DNA: TGCGCCAGCAGTCGCACAGGGGCGACTGGAAACACCATATATTTT

V gene: TRBV19
D gene: TRBD2
clone size: .
J gene: TRBJ2-7
CDR3 protein: CASSIGGGAYEQYF
CDR3 DNA: TGTGCCAGTAGTATAGGCGGGGGGGCCTACGAGCAGTACTTC

V gene: TRBV2
D gene: .
clone size: once
J gene: TRBJ1-3
CDR3 protein: CASSVKILSRTIYF
CDR3 DNA: TGTGCCAGCAGTGTGAAGATCCTTAGCCGGACCATATATTTT

V gene: TRBV19
D gene: .
clone size: .
J gene: TRBJ1-1
CDR3 protein: CASSIILGIPEAFF
CDR3 DNA: TGTGCCAGTAGTATAATACTAGGGATCCCTGAAGCTTTCTTT

V gene: TRBV7-8
D gene: TRBD1
clone size: .
J gene: TRBJ2-2
CDR3 protein: CASSSRTGGLNTGELFF
CDR3 DNA: TGTGCCAGCAGCTCCCGGACAGGGGGCCTGAACACCGGGGAGCTGTTTTTT

V gene: TRBV12-3/TRBV12-4
D gene: .
clone size: .
J gene: TRBJ1-4
CDR3 protein: CASGRQVLEKLFF
CDR3 DNA: TGTGCCAGCGGGCGACAGGTTTTAGAAAAACTGTTTTTT

V gene: TRBV7-2
D gene: TRBD1
clone size: .
J gene: TRBJ1-5
CDR3 protein: CASSAAGQVYSNQPQHF
CDR3 DNA: TGTGCCAGCAGCGCCGCGGGACAGGTTTATAGCAATCAGCCCCAGCATTTT

V gene: TRBV21-1
D gene: .
clone size: .
J gene: TRBJ1-5
CDR3 protein: CASSKVRGDREQPQHF
CDR3 DNA: TGTGCCAGCAGCAAAGTACGGGGGGACAGGGAGCAGCCCCAGCATTTT

V gene: TRBV11-2
D gene: .
clone size: .
J gene: TRBJ1-2
CDR3 protein: CASGEALFNYGYTF
CDR3 DNA: TGTGCCAGCGGAGAGGCCCTATTCAACTATGGCTACACCTTC

V gene: TRBV7-3
D gene: .
clone size: .
J gene: TRBJ1-1
CDR3 protein: CASSPGLVTEAFF
CDR3 DNA: TGTGCCAGCAGCCCAGGACTGGTAACTGAAGCTTTCTTT

V gene: TRBV7-2
D gene: TRBD1
clone size: .
J gene: TRBJ2-5
CDR3 protein: CASSPYRTGQETQYF
CDR3 DNA: TGTGCCAGCAGCCCATATCGGACAGGGCAAGAGACCCAGTACTTC

V gene: TRBV18
D gene: TRBD2
clone size: .
J gene: TRBJ2-2
CDR3 protein: CASSPLAGDPNTGELFF
CDR3 DNA: TGTGCCAGCTCACCCCTAGCGGGGGACCCGAACACCGGGGAGCTGTTTTTT

V gene: TRBV30
D gene: .
clone size: .
J gene: TRBJ1-5
CDR3 protein: CAWGRERNQPQHF
CDR3 DNA: TGTGCCTGGGGACGAGAGAGAAATCAGCCCCAGCATTTT

V gene: TRBV15
D gene: TRBD2
clone size: .
J gene: TRBJ2-2
CDR3 protein: CATSRDVLAGTGELFF
CDR3 DNA: TGTGCCACCAGCAGAGATGTACTAGCGGGGACCGGGGAGCTGTTTTTT

V gene: TRBV28
D gene: .
clone size: few
J gene: TRBJ1-1
CDR3 protein: CASSHRGAQIEAFF
CDR3 DNA: TGTGCCAGCAGTCATCGTGGGGCTCAAATTGAAGCTTTCTTT

V gene: TRBV7-2
D gene: TRBD2
clone size: .
J gene: TRBJ2-1
CDR3 protein: CASSFSGGAHLEQFF
CDR3 DNA: TGTGCCAGCAGCTTTAGCGGGGGGGCCCATTTGGAGCAGTTCTTC

V gene: TRBV5-1
D gene: TRBD1
clone size: .
J gene: TRBJ1-6
CDR3 protein: CASSLGTGAAYNSPLHF
CDR3 DNA: TGCGCCAGCAGCTTGGGCACAGGGGCCGCCTATAATTCACCCCTCCACTTT

V gene: TRBV28
D gene: .
clone size: .
J gene: TRBJ1-3
CDR3 protein: CASISGGSSGNTIYF
CDR3 DNA: TGTGCCAGCATCTCGGGGGGCTCCTCTGGAAACACCATATATTTT

V gene: TRBV6-1
D gene: .
clone size: .
J gene: TRBJ2-2
CDR3 protein: CASSEEPRTGELFF
CDR3 DNA: TGTGCCAGCAGTGAAGAACCGCGTACCGGGGAGCTGTTTTTT

V gene: TRBV7-9
D gene: TRBD1
clone size: .
J gene: TRBJ2-7
CDR3 protein: CASGPSRGYEQYF
CDR3 DNA: TGTGCCAGCGGTCCGTCCAGGGGGTACGAGCAGTACTTC

V gene: TRBV28
D gene: .
clone size: .
J gene: TRBJ1-4
CDR3 protein: CASRRLINEKLFF
CDR3 DNA: TGTGCCAGCAGGCGACTCATTAATGAAAAACTGTTTTTT

V gene: TRBV9
D gene: .
clone size: .
J gene: TRBJ2-2
CDR3 protein: CASSVPGELFF
CDR3 DNA: TGTGCCAGCAGCGTACCGGGGGAGCTGTTTTTT

V gene: TRBV28
D gene: .
clone size: .
J gene: TRBJ1-1
CDR3 protein: CASSSYDVNTEAFF
CDR3 DNA: TGTGCCAGCAGCTCCTACGATGTGAACACTGAAGCTTTCTTT

V gene: TRBV2
D gene: .
clone size: .
J gene: TRBJ2-5
CDR3 protein: CASSQQGIQETQYF
CDR3 DNA: TGTGCCAGCAGTCAACAGGGAATCCAAGAGACCCAGTACTTC

V gene: TRBV2
D gene: .
clone size: .
J gene: TRBJ2-7
CDR3 protein: CASRAGDSYEQYF
CDR3 DNA: TGTGCCAGCAGGGCCGGGGACTCCTACGAGCAGTACTTC

V gene: TRBV9
D gene: TRBD1
clone size: .
J gene: TRBJ1-3
CDR3 protein: CASSTTGTGTTGNTIYF
CDR3 DNA: TGTGCCAGCAGCACCACCGGGACAGGGACAACTGGAAACACCATATATTTT

V gene: TRBV5-5
D gene: .
clone size: .
J gene: TRBJ2-5
CDR3 protein: CASSSWHVDQETQYF
CDR3 DNA: TGTGCCAGCAGCTCCTGGCATGTGGACCAAGAGACCCAGTACTTC

V gene: TRBV21-1
D gene: .
clone size: .
J gene: TRBJ1-2
CDR3 protein: CASTKRRGTAPQFNYGYTF
CDR3 DNA: TGTGCCAGCACCAAAAGGAGGGGGACAGCGCCACAATTTAACTATGGCTACACCTTC

V gene: TRBV7-9
D gene: .
clone size: .
J gene: TRBJ1-5
CDR3 protein: CASSLAAGRWSAQHF
CDR3 DNA: TGTGCCAGCAGCTTAGCGGCAGGCCGTTGGTCGGCCCAGCATTTT

V gene: TRBV11-2
D gene: TRBD1
clone size: .
J gene: TRBJ1-2
CDR3 protein: CASSFTQGTGGYTF
CDR3 DNA: TGTGCCAGCAGCTTCACACAGGGGACGGGTGGCTACACCTTC

V gene: TRBV30
D gene: TRBD1
clone size: .
J gene: TRBJ2-5
CDR3 protein: CAWSADRWSRTQYF
CDR3 DNA: TGTGCCTGGAGTGCGGACAGGTGGAGTAGGACCCAGTACTTC

V gene: TRBV15
D gene: .
clone size: .
J gene: TRBJ1-1
CDR3 protein: CATSRGPYLEAFF
CDR3 DNA: TGTGCCACCAGCAGAGGTCCTTATCTTGAAGCTTTCTTT

V gene: TRBV5-1
D gene: .
clone size: once
J gene: TRBJ2-7
CDR3 protein: CASSLESSYEQYF
CDR3 DNA: TGCGCCAGCAGCTTGGAGTCTAGCTACGAGCAGTACTTC

V gene: TRBV5-6
D gene: .
clone size: .
J gene: TRBJ1-3
CDR3 protein: CASSLRENTIYF
CDR3 DNA: TGTGCCAGCAGCTTACGGGAGAACACCATATATTTT

V gene: TRBV2
D gene: .
clone size: .
J gene: TRBJ1-4
CDR3 protein: CASSVFRDEKLFF
CDR3 DNA: TGTGCCAGCAGTGTCTTTCGGGATGAAAAACTGTTTTTT

V gene: TRBV3-1/TRBV3-2
D gene: TRBD2
clone size: .
J gene: TRBJ2-1
CDR3 protein: CASSQLAGLSYNEQFF
CDR3 DNA: TGTGCCAGCAGCCAGCTAGCGGGGTTGTCCTACAATGAGCAGTTCTTC

V gene: TRBV7-3
D gene: TRBD1
clone size: .
J gene: TRBJ2-2
CDR3 protein: CASSFGQGGAGELFF
CDR3 DNA: TGTGCCAGCAGCTTCGGACAGGGCGGCGCCGGGGAGCTGTTTTTT

V gene: TRBV2
D gene: .
clone size: .
J gene: TRBJ1-2
CDR3 protein: CASSFRTDGAYGYTF
CDR3 DNA: TGTGCCAGCAGTTTTAGGACAGATGGGGCCTATGGCTACACCTTC

V gene: TRBV11-1
D gene: TRBD2
clone size: .
J gene: TRBJ2-3
CDR3 protein: CASSLGAGGFTDTQYF
CDR3 DNA: TGTGCCAGCAGCTTAGGAGCGGGGGGATTCACAGATACGCAGTATTTT

V gene: TRBV30
D gene: TRBD1
clone size: .
J gene: TRBJ1-6
CDR3 protein: CAWSLQGASPLHF
CDR3 DNA: TGTGCCTGGAGCTTACAGGGGGCTTCACCCCTCCACTTT

V gene: TRBV7-2
D gene: .
clone size: few
J gene: TRBJ1-2
CDR3 protein: CASSLMAGNYGYTF
CDR3 DNA: TGTGCCAGCAGCTTAATGGCGGGGAACTATGGCTACACCTTC

V gene: TRBV6-5
D gene: TRBD1
clone size: .
J gene: TRBJ1-2
CDR3 protein: CASSSYSGQGAYGYTF
CDR3 DNA: TGTGCCAGCAGTTCATATTCGGGACAGGGGGCCTATGGCTACACCTTC

V gene: TRBV3-1/TRBV3-2
D gene: .
clone size: .
J gene: TRBJ1-1
CDR3 protein: CASSLHLGGRHTEAFF
CDR3 DNA: TGTGCCAGCAGCCTCCACCTCGGGGGGCGTCACACTGAAGCTTTCTTT

V gene: TRBV5-5
D gene: .
clone size: once
J gene: TRBJ2-3
CDR3 protein: CASSLGTLGGTDTQYF
CDR3 DNA: TGTGCCAGCAGCTTAGGGACCTTAGGAGGGACAGATACGCAGTATTTT

V gene: TRBV19
D gene: .
clone size: .
J gene: TRBJ1-2
CDR3 protein: CASTKDSINYGYTF
CDR3 DNA: TGTGCCAGTACCAAGGACAGCATTAACTATGGCTACACCTTC

V gene: TRBV5-1
D gene: TRBD1
clone size: .
J gene: TRBJ1-5
CDR3 protein: CASSPQGGAFQPQHF
CDR3 DNA: TGCGCCAGCAGCCCCCAGGGGGGCGCTTTTCAGCCCCAGCATTTT

V gene: TRBV6-2/TRBV6-3
D gene: .
clone size: .
J gene: TRBJ2-2
CDR3 protein: CASSQTNTGELFF
CDR3 DNA: TGTGCCAGCAGTCAGACGAACACCGGGGAGCTGTTTTTT

V gene: TRBV4-2
D gene: TRBD1
clone size: .
J gene: TRBJ2-5
CDR3 protein: CASSQDRGRETQYF
CDR3 DNA: TGTGCCAGCAGCCAAGACAGGGGGCGAGAGACCCAGTACTTC

V gene: TRBV18
D gene: .
clone size: .
J gene: TRBJ1-2
CDR3 protein: CASSPPWGGRGYGYTF
CDR3 DNA: TGTGCCAGCTCACCCCCATGGGGGGGGCGAGGCTATGGCTACACCTTC

V gene: TRBV28
D gene: TRBD1
clone size: .
J gene: TRBJ1-2
CDR3 protein: CAGRQGPSYGYTF
CDR3 DNA: TGTGCCGGTAGACAGGGCCCGTCCTATGGCTACACCTTC

V gene: TRBV19
D gene: .
clone size: .
J gene: TRBJ2-1
CDR3 protein: CATALARGNEQFF
CDR3 DNA: TGTGCCACGGCGCTAGCTAGGGGGAATGAGCAGTTCTTC